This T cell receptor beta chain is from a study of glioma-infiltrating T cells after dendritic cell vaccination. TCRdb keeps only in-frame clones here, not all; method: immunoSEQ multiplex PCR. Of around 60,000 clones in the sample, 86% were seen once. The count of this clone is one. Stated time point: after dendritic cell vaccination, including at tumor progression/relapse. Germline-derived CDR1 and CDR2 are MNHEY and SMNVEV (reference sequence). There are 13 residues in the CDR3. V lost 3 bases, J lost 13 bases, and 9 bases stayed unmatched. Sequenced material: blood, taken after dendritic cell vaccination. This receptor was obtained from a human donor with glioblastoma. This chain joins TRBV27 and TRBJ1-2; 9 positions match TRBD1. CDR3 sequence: CASSFPGQGGFTF. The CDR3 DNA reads TGTGCCAGCAGTTTCCCGGGACAGGGTGGATTCACCTTC.